The entry below describes one TCR beta chain. CDR1 SGHRS and CDR2 YFSETQ come from the germline V gene. The ends lost 4 bases at V and 4 bases at J; junction bases unmatched: 12. The length of the CDR3 is 16 residues. This specimen comes from a study of blood T cell repertoires in COVID-19. Study overall: Whether acute or convalescent, the COVID-19 samples came from the United States, Italy and Spain. In each case, the material was cDNA or gDNA derived from T cells, B-cell-depleted T cells, or PBMCs.

In the authors' methods: Estimation of nucleated cell counts was performed using reference gene primer amplification. Sequencing used immunoSEQ multiplex PCR; TCRdb keeps in-frame clones, though not all of them. V and J calls and clone size are those listed in that table; D and trimming were worked out from the DNA. The sample contains more than 65,000 clones, roughly four fifths of which appear only once. The V call is TRBV5-1, the J call TRBJ2-5, with TRBD1 matching over 8 bases. This receptor was taken from a woman aged 65 to 85 with acute or convalescent COVID-19. Sequencing input: peripheral blood. DNA of the CDR3: TGCGCCAGCAGCAAAATTGGAGCCCAGGGGGCAGAGACCCAGTACTTC. Protein sequence: CASSKIGAQGAETQYF. The full variable domain, rest sourced from reference TRBV5-1 and TRBJ2-5, is KAGVTQTPRYLIKTRGQQVTLSCSPISGHRSVSWYQQTPGQGLQFLFEYFSETQRNKGNFPGRFSGRQFSNSRSEMNVSTLELGDSALYLCASSKIGAQGAETQYFGPGTRLLVL.